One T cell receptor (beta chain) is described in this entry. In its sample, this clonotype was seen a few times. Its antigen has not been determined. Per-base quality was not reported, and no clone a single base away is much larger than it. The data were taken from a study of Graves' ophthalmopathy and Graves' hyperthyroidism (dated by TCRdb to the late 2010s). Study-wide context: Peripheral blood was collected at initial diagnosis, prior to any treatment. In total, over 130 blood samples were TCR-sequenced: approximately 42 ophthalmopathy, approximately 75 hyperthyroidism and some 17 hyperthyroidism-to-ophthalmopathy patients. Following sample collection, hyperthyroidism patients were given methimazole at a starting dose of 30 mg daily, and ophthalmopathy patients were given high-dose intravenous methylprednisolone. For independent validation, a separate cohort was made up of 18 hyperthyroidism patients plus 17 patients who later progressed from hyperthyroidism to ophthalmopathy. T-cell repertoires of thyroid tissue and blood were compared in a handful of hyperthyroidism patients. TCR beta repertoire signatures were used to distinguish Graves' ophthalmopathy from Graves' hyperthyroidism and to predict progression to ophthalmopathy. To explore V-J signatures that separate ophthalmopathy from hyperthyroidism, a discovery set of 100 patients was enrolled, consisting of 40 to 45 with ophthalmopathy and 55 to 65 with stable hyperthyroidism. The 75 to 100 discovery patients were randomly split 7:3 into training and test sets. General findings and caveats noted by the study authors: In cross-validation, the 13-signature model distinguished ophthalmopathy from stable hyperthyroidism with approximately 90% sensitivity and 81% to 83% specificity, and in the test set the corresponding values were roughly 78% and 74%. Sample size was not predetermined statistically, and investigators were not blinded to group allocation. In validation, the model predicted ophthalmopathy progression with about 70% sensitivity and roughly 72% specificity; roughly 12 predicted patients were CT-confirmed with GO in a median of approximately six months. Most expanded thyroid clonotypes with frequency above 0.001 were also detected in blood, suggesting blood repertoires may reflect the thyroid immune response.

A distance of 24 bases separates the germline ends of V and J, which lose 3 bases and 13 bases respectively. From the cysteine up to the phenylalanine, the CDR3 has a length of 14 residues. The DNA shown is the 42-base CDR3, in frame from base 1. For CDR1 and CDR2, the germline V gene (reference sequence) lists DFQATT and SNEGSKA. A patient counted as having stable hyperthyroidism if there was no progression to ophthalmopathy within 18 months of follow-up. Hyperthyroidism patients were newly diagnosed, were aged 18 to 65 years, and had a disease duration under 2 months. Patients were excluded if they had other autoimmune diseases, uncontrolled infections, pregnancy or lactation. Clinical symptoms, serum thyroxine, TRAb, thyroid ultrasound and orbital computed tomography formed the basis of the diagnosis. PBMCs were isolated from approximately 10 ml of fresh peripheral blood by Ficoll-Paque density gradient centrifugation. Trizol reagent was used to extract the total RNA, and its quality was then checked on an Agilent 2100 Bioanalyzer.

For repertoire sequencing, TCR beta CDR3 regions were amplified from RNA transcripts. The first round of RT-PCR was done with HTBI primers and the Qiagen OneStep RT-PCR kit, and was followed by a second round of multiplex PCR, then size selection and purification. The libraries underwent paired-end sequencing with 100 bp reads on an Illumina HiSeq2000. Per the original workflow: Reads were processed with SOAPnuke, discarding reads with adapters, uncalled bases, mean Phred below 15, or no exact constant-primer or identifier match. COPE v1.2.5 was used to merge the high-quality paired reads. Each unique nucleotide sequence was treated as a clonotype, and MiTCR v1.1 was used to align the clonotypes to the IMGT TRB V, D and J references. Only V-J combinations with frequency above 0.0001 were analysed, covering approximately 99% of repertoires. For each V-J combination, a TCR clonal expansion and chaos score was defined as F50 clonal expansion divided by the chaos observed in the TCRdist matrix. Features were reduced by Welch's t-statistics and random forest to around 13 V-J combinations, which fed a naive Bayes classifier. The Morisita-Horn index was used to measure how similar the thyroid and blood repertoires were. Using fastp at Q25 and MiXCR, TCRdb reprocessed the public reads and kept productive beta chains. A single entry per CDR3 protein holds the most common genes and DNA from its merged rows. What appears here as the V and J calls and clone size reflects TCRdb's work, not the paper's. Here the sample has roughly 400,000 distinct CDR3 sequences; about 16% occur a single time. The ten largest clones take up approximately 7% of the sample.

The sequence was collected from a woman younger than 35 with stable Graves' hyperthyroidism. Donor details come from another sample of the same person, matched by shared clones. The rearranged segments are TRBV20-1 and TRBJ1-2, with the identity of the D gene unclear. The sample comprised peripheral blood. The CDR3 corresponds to CSASPPASVQSCTF. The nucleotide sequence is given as TGCAGTGCTAGTCCCCCCGCCAGTGTTCAAAGTTGCACCTTC.